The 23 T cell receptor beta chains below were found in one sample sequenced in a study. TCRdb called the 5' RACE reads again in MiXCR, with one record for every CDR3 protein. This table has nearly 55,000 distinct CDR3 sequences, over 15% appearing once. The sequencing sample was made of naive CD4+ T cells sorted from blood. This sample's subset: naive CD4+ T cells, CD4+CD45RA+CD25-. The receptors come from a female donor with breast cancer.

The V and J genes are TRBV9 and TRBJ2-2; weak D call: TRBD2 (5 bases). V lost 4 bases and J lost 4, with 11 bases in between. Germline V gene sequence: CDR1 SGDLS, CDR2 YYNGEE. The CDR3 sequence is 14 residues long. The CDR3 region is CASSPTTLTGELFF. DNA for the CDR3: TGTGCCAGCAGCCCGACTACTCTCACCGGGGAGCTGTTTTTT. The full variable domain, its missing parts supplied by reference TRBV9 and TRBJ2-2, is DSGVTQTPKHLITATGQRVTLRCSPRSGDLSVYWYQQSLDQGLQFLIQYYNGEERAKGNILERFSAQQFPDLHSELNLSSLELGDSALYFCASSPTTLTGELFFGEGSRLTVL.

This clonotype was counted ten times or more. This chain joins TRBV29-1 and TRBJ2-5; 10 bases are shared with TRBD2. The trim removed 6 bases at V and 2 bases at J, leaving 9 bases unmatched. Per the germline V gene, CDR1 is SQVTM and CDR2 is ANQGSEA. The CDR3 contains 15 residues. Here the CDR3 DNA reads TGCAGCGTGGAGTCTAGCGGGGGCTCACAAGAGACCCAGTACTTC. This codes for CSVESSGGSQETQYF.

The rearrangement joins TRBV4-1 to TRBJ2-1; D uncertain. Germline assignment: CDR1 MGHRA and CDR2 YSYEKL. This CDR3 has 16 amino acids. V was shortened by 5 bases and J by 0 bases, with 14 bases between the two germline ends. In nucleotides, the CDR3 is TGCGCCAGCAGCTACATAGACACGAGCTCCTACAATGAGCAGTTCTTC. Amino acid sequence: CASSYIDTSSYNEQFF.

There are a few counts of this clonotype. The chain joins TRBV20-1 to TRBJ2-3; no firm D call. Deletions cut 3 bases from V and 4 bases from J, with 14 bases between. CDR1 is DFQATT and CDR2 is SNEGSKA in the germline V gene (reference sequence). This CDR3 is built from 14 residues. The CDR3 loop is CSARPIGAADTQYF. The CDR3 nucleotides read TGCAGTGCTAGGCCGATTGGAGCCGCAGATACGCAGTATTTT.

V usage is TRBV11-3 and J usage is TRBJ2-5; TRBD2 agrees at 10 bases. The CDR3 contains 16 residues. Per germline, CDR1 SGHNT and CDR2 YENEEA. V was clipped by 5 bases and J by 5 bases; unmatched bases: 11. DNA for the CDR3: TGTGCCAGCAGCCCCACCTTAGCGGGAGGCTTGGAGACCCAGTACTTC. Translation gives CASSPTLAGGLETQYF.

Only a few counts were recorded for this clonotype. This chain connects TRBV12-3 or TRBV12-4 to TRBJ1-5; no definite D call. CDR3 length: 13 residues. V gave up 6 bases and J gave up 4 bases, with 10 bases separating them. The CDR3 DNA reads TGTGCCAGCAGATCAACACAGAATCAGCCCCAGCATTTT. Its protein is CASRSTQNQPQHF.

The CDR3 nucleotides are TGTGCCAGCAGGGTACTAGCGGGTCTTGAGACCCAGTACTTC. It is translated as CASRVLAGLETQYF. The V and J genes are TRBV6-5 and TRBJ2-5; 9 bases are shared with TRBD2. CDR1 and CDR2 from the germline V gene are MNHEY and SVGAGI. Trimming took 6 bases from V and 5 from J; bases not matched to a gene: 7. The CDR3 extends over 14 amino acids.

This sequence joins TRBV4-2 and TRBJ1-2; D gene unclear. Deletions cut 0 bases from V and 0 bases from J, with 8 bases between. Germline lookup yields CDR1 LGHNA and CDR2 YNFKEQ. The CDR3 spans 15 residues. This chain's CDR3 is CASSQDPTANYGYTF. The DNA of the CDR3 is TGTGCCAGCAGCCAAGATCCCACAGCTAACTATGGCTACACCTTC.

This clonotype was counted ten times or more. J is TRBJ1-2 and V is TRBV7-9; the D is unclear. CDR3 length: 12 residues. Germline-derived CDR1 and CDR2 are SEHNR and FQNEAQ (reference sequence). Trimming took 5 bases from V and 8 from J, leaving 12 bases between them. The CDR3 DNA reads TGTGCCAGCAGCCTATCCCTGGGGGGCTACACCTTC. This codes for CASSLSLGGYTF.

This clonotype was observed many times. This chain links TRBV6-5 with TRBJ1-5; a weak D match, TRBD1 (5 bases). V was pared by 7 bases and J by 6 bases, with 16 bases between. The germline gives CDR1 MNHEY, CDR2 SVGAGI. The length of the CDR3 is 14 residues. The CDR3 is CASMKTGPGQPQHF. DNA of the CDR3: TGTGCCAGCATGAAAACAGGCCCCGGTCAGCCCCAGCATTTT.

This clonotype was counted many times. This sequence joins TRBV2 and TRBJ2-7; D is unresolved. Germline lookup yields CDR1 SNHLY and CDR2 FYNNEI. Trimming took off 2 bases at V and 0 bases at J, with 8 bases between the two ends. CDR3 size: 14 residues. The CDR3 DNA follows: TGTGCCAGCAGTGAAAGGTGGGACTCCTACGAGCAGTACTTC. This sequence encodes CASSERWDSYEQYF.

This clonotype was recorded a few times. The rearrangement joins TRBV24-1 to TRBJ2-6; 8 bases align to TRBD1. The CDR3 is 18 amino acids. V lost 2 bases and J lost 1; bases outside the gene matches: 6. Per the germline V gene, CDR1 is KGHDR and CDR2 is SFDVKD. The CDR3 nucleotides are TGTGCCACCAGTGATTCCCGCAGGGGGCTTTCTGGGGCCAACGTCCTGACTTTC. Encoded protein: CATSDSRRGLSGANVLTF.

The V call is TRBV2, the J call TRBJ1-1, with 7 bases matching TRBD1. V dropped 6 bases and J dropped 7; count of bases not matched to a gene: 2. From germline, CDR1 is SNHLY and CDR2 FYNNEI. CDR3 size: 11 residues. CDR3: CASSQGDEAFF. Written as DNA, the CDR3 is TGTGCCAGCAGCCAGGGGGATGAAGCTTTCTTT.

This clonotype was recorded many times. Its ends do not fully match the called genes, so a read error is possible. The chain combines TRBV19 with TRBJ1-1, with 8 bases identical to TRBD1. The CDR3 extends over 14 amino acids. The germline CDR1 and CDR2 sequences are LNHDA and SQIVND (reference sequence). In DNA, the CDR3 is TGCAGGGGGCATAGTATGACTCTGAACACTGAAGCTTTCTTT. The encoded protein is CRGHSMTLNTEAFF.

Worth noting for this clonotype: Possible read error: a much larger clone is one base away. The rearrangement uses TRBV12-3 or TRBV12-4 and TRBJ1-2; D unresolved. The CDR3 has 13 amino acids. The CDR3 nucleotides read TGTGCCAGCAGTTTATCCAACGGCTATGGCTGCACCTTC. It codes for CASSLSNGYGCTF.

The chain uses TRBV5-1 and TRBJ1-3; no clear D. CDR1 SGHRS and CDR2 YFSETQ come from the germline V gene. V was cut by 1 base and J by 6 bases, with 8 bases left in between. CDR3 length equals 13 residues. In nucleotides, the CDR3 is TGCGCCAGCAGCTTGACGACTGCAAACACCATATATTTT. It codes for CASSLTTANTIYF.

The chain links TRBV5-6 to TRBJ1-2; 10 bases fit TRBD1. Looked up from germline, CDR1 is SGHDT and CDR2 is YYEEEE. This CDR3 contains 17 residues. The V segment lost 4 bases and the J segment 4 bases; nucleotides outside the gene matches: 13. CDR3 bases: TGTGCCAGCAGCCCAGGACAGGGGGTGCAAAGTTCCTATGGCTACACCTTC. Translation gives CASSPGQGVQSSYGYTF.

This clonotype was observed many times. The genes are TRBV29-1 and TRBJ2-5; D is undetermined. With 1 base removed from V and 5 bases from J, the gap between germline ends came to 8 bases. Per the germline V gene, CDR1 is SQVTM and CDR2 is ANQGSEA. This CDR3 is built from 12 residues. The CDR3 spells CSVEVGRETQYF. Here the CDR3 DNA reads TGCAGCGTTGAAGTTGGTCGGGAGACCCAGTACTTC.

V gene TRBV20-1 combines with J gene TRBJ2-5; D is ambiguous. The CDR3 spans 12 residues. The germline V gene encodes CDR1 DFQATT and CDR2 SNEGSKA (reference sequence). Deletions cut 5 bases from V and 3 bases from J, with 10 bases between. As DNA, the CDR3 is TGCAGTGCTCCTGCCCTCGAAGAGACCCAGTACTTC. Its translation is CSAPALEETQYF.

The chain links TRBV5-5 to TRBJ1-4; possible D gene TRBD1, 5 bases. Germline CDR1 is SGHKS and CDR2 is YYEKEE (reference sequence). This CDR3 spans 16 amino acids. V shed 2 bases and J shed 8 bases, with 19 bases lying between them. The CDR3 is CASSFTGTGNEEKLFF. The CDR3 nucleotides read TGTGCCAGCAGCTTTACCGGGACGGGCAACGAAGAAAAACTGTTTTTT.

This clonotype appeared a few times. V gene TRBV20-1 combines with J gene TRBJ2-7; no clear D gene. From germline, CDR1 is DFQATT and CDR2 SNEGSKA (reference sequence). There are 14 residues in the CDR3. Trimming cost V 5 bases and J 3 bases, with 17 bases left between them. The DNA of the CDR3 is TGCAGTGCTTATAGACCCGGGTCCCTCTACGAGCAGTACTTC. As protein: CSAYRPGSLYEQYF.

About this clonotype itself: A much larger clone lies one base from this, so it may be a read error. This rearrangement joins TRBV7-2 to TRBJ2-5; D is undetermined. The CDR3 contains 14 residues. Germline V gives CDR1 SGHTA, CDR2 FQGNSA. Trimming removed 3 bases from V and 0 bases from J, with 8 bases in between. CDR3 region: CASSFETYQETQYF. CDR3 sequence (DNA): TGTGCCAGCAGCTTTGAGACGTACCAAGAGACCCAGTACTTC.

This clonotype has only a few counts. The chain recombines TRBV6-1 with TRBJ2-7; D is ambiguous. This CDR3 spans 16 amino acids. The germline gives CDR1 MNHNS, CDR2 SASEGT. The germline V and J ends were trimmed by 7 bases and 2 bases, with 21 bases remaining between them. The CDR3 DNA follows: TGTGCCAGCACCCCACCTCTGGTCAGTCCGACCTACGAGCAGTACTTC. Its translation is CASTPPLVSPTYEQYF.